The present entry profiles one T cell receptor beta chain with its context. No cognate antigen has been identified for it. No base quality values were provided; no much bigger clone lies one nucleotide off. The data are from a study of blood T cell repertoires in COVID-19 (dated by TCRdb to about 2020). A note on the overall study: Samples from collaborators originated in the United States, Italy and Spain and spanned both the acute and convalescent phases of COVID-19. The material from the prospective study consisted of cDNA or gDNA derived from T cells, B-cell-depleted T cells, or PBMCs. The dataset comprised deeply sampled blood TCRbeta repertoires from subjects exposed to, actively infected with, or recovered from COVID-19. The repertoires were made available in a free public database intended to serve as a resource for research on the immune response to SARS-CoV-2. The samples were drawn from two sources: the first 160 participants of the ongoing ImmuneRACE study, and 1,000 to 1,500 subjects contributed by 6 global collaborators. A de-identified subject ID, COVID-19 status, age in years and sex were almost always included in the sample metadata. Where available, HLA class I and class II types were obtained from metadata supplied by the sample provider rather than from assay-based typing. General conclusions and limits of the study: Clinical and demographic metadata were provided uncurated, with the amount varying by source and participant.

Reading from cysteine to phenylalanine, the CDR3 counts 15 amino acids. Only the CDR3 DNA is retained, 45 bases long and in frame from the first base. V gives up 3 bases and J gives up 6 bases, and the segment between their germline ends measures 13 bases. The CDR1 and CDR2 encoded by the germline V gene are SGDLS and YYNGEE. The collaborating institutions used their own protocols to collect whole blood in K2EDTA tubes. For TCRbeta analysis, collaborators shipped samples as frozen whole blood, isolated PBMCs, or DNA extracted from either of those sample types. TCRbeta CDR3 regions were amplified from genomic DNA using the immunoSEQ Assay, a bias-controlled multiplex PCR. The authors' pipeline ran thus. Nucleated cell counts per sample were estimated from amplification of reference gene primers within the assay. Sequence reads were collapsed and filtered to measure the absolute abundance of every unique TCRbeta CDR3 rearrangement. Productive Simpson clonality was computed per sample as the square root of Simpson's diversity index over productive rearrangements. Drawn from immuneACCESS, this table holds only the in-frame rearrangements with V and J called that TCRdb kept. Clones are partly lost; checked studies trace under half to an unresolved V gene and leave the rest unexplained. That table gives V, J and clone size, and the DNA gave D and trimming. This sample holds nearly 350,000 clones; around 80% were observed only once. The ten largest clones add up to about 3% of the sample.

Rearrangement joined TRBV9 to TRBJ1-6; matching of 5 bases hints at TRBD1 as the D gene. The sample consisted of peripheral blood. This receptor was identified in a man aged 25-45 years with active or convalescent COVID-19. DNA sequence: TGTGCCAGCAGCGCCCTCGGGGGTAGTAATTCACCCCTCCACTTT. Its coded protein is CASSALGGSNSPLHF.